One sample yielded the 10 T cell receptor beta chains listed below, sequenced in a study of cytomegalovirus exposure and HLA in healthy donors. Primers for the PCR totalled 60 Vbeta and 13 Jbeta. Profiling relied on immunoSEQ multiplex PCR, and the TCRdb table lists in-frame clones only, not all of them. The sample has around 150,000 clones, less than 90% seen once. Sample: PBMCs. Receptors originate from a woman between 18 and 30 years old in good health and CMV-seronegative.

The chain recombines TRBV2 with TRBJ2-7, with TRBD2 matching 9 bases. The V and J ends lost 7 bases and 3 bases, in that order; junction bases with no gene match: 4. Germline CDR1 is SNHLY and CDR2 is FYNNEI. The CDR3 covers 13 residues. The CDR3 DNA is TGTGCCAGCACCTCACTAGCGGGCTACGAGCAGTACTTC. It encodes CASTSLAGYEQYF.

The V and J genes are TRBV7-8 and TRBJ2-1; TRBD2 might be the D (5 bases). The CDR3 has 13 residues. Germline values: CDR1 SGHVS, CDR2 FQNEAQ. V lost 10 bases to trimming and J lost 6 bases, with 16 bases between them. The CDR3 loop is CATRPRTFNEQFF. The DNA for the CDR3 is TGTGCCACGAGACCTAGGACTTTCAATGAGCAGTTCTTC.

The chain couples TRBV15 to TRBJ2-5; no clear D. V lost 2 bases and J lost 2, with 9 bases in between. Looked up from germline, CDR1 is LNHNV and CDR2 is YYDKDF (reference sequence). The CDR3 spans 14 residues. The CDR3 DNA sequence: TGTGCCACCAGCAGACCCCACGGGCAAGAGACCCAGTACTTC. Translation gives CATSRPHGQETQYF.

The sample holds one count of this clone. V and J are TRBV5-8 and TRBJ2-1; TRBD2 matches at 11 bases. This CDR3 spans 15 amino acids. Trimming took 3 bases from V and 4 from J; bases not matched to a gene: 3. The germline V gene encodes CDR1 SGHTS and CDR2 YDEGEE. As DNA, the CDR3 is TGTGCCAGCAGCTCACTAGCGGGGGTATACAATGAGCAGTTCTTC. The encoded protein is CASSSLAGVYNEQFF.

This chain links TRBV19 with TRBJ1-4; no firm D call. V lost 1 base and J lost 0, with 6 bases in between. This CDR3 is built from 15 residues. Germline values: CDR1 LNHDA, CDR2 SQIVND (reference sequence). The CDR3 nucleotides are TGTGCCAGTAGTATAGTGGCAGCAACTAATGAAAAACTGTTTTTT. As protein: CASSIVAATNEKLFF.

This rearrangement joins TRBV27 to TRBJ1-2; 8 bases are shared with TRBD1. The V gene end was trimmed by 0 bases and the J gene end by 2 bases; junction bases not matched to a gene: 2. The V gene's germline CDR1 is MNHEY and CDR2 SMNVEV (reference sequence). The CDR3 sequence is 15 residues long. This chain's CDR3 is CASSLSGQGNYGYTF. The DNA for the CDR3 is TGTGCCAGCAGTTTATCCGGACAGGGCAACTATGGCTACACCTTC.

The rearrangement uses TRBV5-1 and TRBJ2-3, with 8 positions matching TRBD2. This CDR3 is built from 14 residues. V lost 6 bases, J lost 3 bases, and 6 bases stayed unmatched. Germline V gene lookup returns CDR1 SGHRS and CDR2 YFSETQ. Here the CDR3 DNA reads TGCGCCAGCAATACGGGAGGGGGAACAGATACGCAGTATTTT. As protein: CASNTGGGTDTQYF.

The chain joins TRBV2 to TRBJ2-7; TRBD2 aligns across 11 bases. Germline trimming cut 11 bases from V and 1 base from J; bases unmatched to any gene: 16. This CDR3 has 17 amino acids. Germline CDR1 reads SNHLY; CDR2 reads FYNNEI. CDR3 DNA sequence: TGTGCCGCCTGGAGGACTAGCGGGCCGGGTGGGTCCTACGAGCAGTACTTC. It codes for CAAWRTSGPGGSYEQYF.

About this clone: Mismatch with germline at one junction end may stem from a read error. The genes are TRBV7-7 and TRBJ1-1, with D perhaps matching TRBD1 (6 bases). CDR3 length: 13 amino acids. The germline V gene has CDR1 SSHAT and CDR2 FNYEAQ (reference sequence). The CDR3 spells CASSRDTNTEAFF. CDR3 nucleotides: TGTGCTAGCAGCCGGGACACGAACACTGAAGCTTTCTTT.

The chain employs TRBV5-1 and TRBJ1-1; a possible D gene is TRBD1 (5 bases). Germline V CDR1 and CDR2: SGHRS, YFSETQ. V was shortened by 1 base and J by 10 bases, with 20 bases between the two germline ends. This CDR3 has 15 amino acids. The CDR3 DNA follows: TGCGCCAGCAGCTTGTCAGTAGGGGCGCAACATAGAGCTTTCTTT. Protein: CASSLSVGAQHRAFF. Full variable domain (remainder filled in from reference TRBV5-1 and TRBJ1-1): KAGVTQTPRYLIKTRGQQVTLSCSPISGHRSVSWYQQTPGQGLQFLFEYFSETQRNKGNFPGRFSGRQFSNSRSEMNVSTLELGDSALYLCASSLSVGAQHRAFFGQGTRLTVV.